This T cell receptor (beta chain) is drawn from a study of Graves' ophthalmopathy and Graves' hyperthyroidism. Study details: Peripheral blood samples were taken at initial diagnosis, before any treatment.

The study enrolled ophthalmopathy donors with moderate-to-severe activity, CAS ≥3, NOSPECS ≥4 and duration under 3 months. General study findings and limits: Ophthalmopathy and stable hyperthyroidism were discriminated by a 13-signature model, with 87.88% sensitivity and about 82% specificity.

RNA transcripts were the source from which TCR beta CDR3 regions were amplified. The first round was an RT-PCR with HTBI primers, and the second round was a multiplex PCR. One entry per CDR3 protein results from TCRdb running MiXCR on the multiplex PCR reads. The sample has a few hundred thousand distinct CDR3 sequences, roughly a sixth seen once; the top ten hold roughly an eighth. CDR3 length equals 13 residues. J lost 7 bases, V lost 5 bases, and 4 bases had no gene match. A remark on this clonotype: The antigen remains undetermined.

The clonotype comes from an adult man with Graves' ophthalmopathy. The sample was peripheral blood. The V call is TRBV12-3 or TRBV12-4, the J call TRBJ1-2; the match to TRBD1 covers 10 bases. The CDR3 nucleotides are TGTGCCAGCAGTCTCCGGGACAGGGGTGGCTACACCTTC. Its translation: CASSLRDRGGYTF.